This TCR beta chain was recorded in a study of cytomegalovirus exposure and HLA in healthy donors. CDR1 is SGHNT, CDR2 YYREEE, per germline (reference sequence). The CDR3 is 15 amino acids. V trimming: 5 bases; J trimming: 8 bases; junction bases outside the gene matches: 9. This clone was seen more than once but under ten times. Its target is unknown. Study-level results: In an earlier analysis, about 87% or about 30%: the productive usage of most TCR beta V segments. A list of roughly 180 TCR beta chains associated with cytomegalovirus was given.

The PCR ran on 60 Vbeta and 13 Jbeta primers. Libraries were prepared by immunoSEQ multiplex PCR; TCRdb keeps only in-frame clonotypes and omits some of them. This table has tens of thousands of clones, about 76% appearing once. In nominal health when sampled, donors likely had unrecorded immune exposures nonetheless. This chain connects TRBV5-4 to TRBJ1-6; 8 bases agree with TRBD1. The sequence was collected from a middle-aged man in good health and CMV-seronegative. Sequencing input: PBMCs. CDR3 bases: TGTGCCAGCAGTACCGGGACAGGAAGCCATTCACCCCTCCACTTT. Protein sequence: CASSTGTGSHSPLHF.